Listed below are T cell receptor beta chains from one sample, sequenced in a study of T cells in Graves' hyperthyroidism and ophthalmopathy. TCRdb reprocessed the multiplex PCR reads via MiXCR and lists one record per CDR3 protein. The repertoire has hundreds of thousands of distinct CDR3 sequences, about 19% of them found once; the top ten carry 3.7%. Sequencing was done on a sample of blood. The receptors derive from a woman in her late teens or twenties with Graves' hyperthyroidism. CDR3s include the opening cysteine and the closing phenylalanine or tryptophan. Fields, in order: clone size, V gene, D gene, J gene, CDR3 protein, CDR3 DNA. D genes are given only for firm matches. Some rows mark clone size as missing; the rest say once, few, many or name a class of expanded clone.

abundance: many; v_gene: TRBV20-1; d_gene: NA; j_gene: TRBJ2-7; CDR3aa: CSARVPGRGDYEQYF; CDR3nt: TGCAGTGCTAGGGTCCCCGGAAGGGGGGACTACGAGCAGTACTTC
abundance: NA; v_gene: TRBV12-3/TRBV12-4; d_gene: NA; j_gene: TRBJ1-2; CDR3aa: CASSTTLFYGYTF; CDR3nt: TGTGCCAGCAGCACGACACTTTTCTATGGCTACACCTTC
abundance: many; v_gene: TRBV27; d_gene: TRBD1; j_gene: TRBJ2-4; CDR3aa: CATKDRAVLNIQYF; CDR3nt: TGTGCCACCAAAGACAGGGCGGTGTTAAACATTCAGTACTTC
abundance: many; v_gene: TRBV29-1; d_gene: NA; j_gene: TRBJ2-5; CDR3aa: CSVPGTTPETQYF; CDR3nt: TGCAGCGTTCCCGGGACAACCCCAGAGACCCAGTACTTC
abundance: many; v_gene: TRBV6-5; d_gene: NA; j_gene: TRBJ2-7; CDR3aa: CASSYLQSSYEQYF; CDR3nt: TGTGCCAGCAGTTACCTACAGAGCTCCTACGAGCAGTACTTC
abundance: NA; v_gene: TRBV7-2; d_gene: NA; j_gene: TRBJ1-5; CDR3aa: CASSFLSQPQHF; CDR3nt: TGTGCCAGCAGCTTTTTGAGTCAGCCCCAGCATTTT
abundance: few; v_gene: TRBV28; d_gene: NA; j_gene: TRBJ2-4; CDR3aa: CASHRRGAKNIQYF; CDR3nt: TGTGCCAGCCATAGAAGGGGAGCCAAAAACATTCAGTACTTC
abundance: many; v_gene: TRBV11-1; d_gene: NA; j_gene: TRBJ2-2; CDR3aa: CASSLNPGVDTGELFF; CDR3nt: TGTGCCAGCAGCTTGAACCCCGGGGTCGACACCGGGGAGCTGTTTTTT
abundance: many; v_gene: TRBV5-1; d_gene: NA; j_gene: TRBJ2-3; CDR3aa: CASSLAAMMVDTQYF; CDR3nt: TGCGCCAGCAGCTTGGCCGCTATGATGGTGGATACGCAGTATTTT
abundance: many; v_gene: TRBV6-2/TRBV6-3; d_gene: NA; j_gene: TRBJ2-5; CDR3aa: CASSYSHQDQETQYF; CDR3nt: TGTGCCAGCAGTTACTCGCACCAGGACCAAGAGACCCAGTACTTC
abundance: many; v_gene: TRBV7-2; d_gene: TRBD1; j_gene: TRBJ1-1; CDR3aa: CASRGQSSFPGNTEAFF; CDR3nt: TGTGCCAGCAGGGGACAGTCATCTTTCCCGGGGAACACTGAAGCTTTCTTT
abundance: many; v_gene: TRBV6-2/TRBV6-3; d_gene: TRBD2; j_gene: TRBJ2-7; CDR3aa: CASAFGLADPLYRDEQYF; CDR3nt: TGTGCCAGCGCATTCGGACTAGCGGACCCCCTATACAGGGACGAGCAGTACTTC
abundance: many; v_gene: TRBV6-1; d_gene: NA; j_gene: TRBJ2-7; CDR3aa: CASSESTGEAYEQYF; CDR3nt: TGTGCCAGCAGTGAATCGACCGGGGAGGCCTACGAGCAGTACTTC
abundance: many; v_gene: TRBV20-1; d_gene: NA; j_gene: TRBJ1-2; CDR3aa: CSAGDTVSYGYTF; CDR3nt: TGCAGTGCTGGGGACACAGTGAGCTATGGCTACACCTTC
abundance: many; v_gene: TRBV20-1; d_gene: TRBD1; j_gene: TRBJ2-7; CDR3aa: CSARNPGQPYEQYF; CDR3nt: TGCAGTGCTAGAAACCCGGGACAGCCCTACGAGCAGTACTTC
abundance: many; v_gene: TRBV12-3/TRBV12-4; d_gene: TRBD1; j_gene: TRBJ2-7; CDR3aa: CASSPTWDRGYEQYF; CDR3nt: TGTGCCAGCAGTCCTACTTGGGACAGGGGCTACGAGCAGTACTTC
abundance: NA; v_gene: TRBV20-1; d_gene: NA; j_gene: TRBJ1-1; CDR3aa: CSARVTHTRNTEAFF; CDR3nt: TGCAGTGCTAGAGTGACACACACCCGGAACACTGAAGCTTTCTTT
abundance: NA; v_gene: TRBV6-1; d_gene: NA; j_gene: TRBJ2-2; CDR3aa: CASTRQNTGELFF; CDR3nt: TGTGCCAGCACGCGACAGAACACCGGGGAGCTGTTTTTT
abundance: few; v_gene: TRBV20-1; d_gene: NA; j_gene: TRBJ2-7; CDR3aa: CSAPTRDFKYIEQYF; CDR3nt: TGCAGTGCCCCAACCCGGGACTTTAAATATATCGAGCAGTACTTC
abundance: many; v_gene: TRBV7-6; d_gene: NA; j_gene: TRBJ1-2; CDR3aa: CASSSGNRVSGYTF; CDR3nt: TGTGCCAGCAGCTCCGGGAACAGGGTATCTGGCTACACCTTC
abundance: many; v_gene: TRBV14; d_gene: TRBD1; j_gene: TRBJ1-3; CDR3aa: CASSRRQGTSSGNTIYF; CDR3nt: TGTGCCAGCAGCCGCCGACAGGGGACCTCCTCTGGAAACACCATATATTTT
abundance: many; v_gene: TRBV6-1; d_gene: NA; j_gene: TRBJ1-3; CDR3aa: CASSELGGKGNTIYF; CDR3nt: TGTGCCAGCAGTGAATTGGGGGGAAAGGGAAACACCATATATTTT
abundance: many; v_gene: TRBV27; d_gene: TRBD2; j_gene: TRBJ2-2; CDR3aa: CASSFDQRGSTGELFF; CDR3nt: TGTGCCAGCAGTTTTGACCAGCGGGGGAGCACCGGGGAGCTGTTTTTT
abundance: NA; v_gene: TRBV20-1; d_gene: NA; j_gene: TRBJ2-3; CDR3aa: CSAYNWYSTDTQYF; CDR3nt: TGCAGTGCTTATAACTGGTATAGCACAGATACGCAGTATTTT
abundance: NA; v_gene: TRBV11-2; d_gene: NA; j_gene: TRBJ2-2; CDR3aa: CASTPTNTGELFF; CDR3nt: TGTGCCAGCACTCCGACGAACACCGGGGAGCTGTTTTTT
abundance: many; v_gene: TRBV20-1; d_gene: TRBD1; j_gene: TRBJ1-3; CDR3aa: CSAARTGRAYSGNTIYF; CDR3nt: TGCAGTGCTGCCCGGACAGGGCGCGCTTACTCTGGAAACACCATATATTTT
abundance: NA; v_gene: TRBV18; d_gene: TRBD1; j_gene: TRBJ2-7; CDR3aa: CASSRDRGSGEQYF; CDR3nt: TGTGCCAGCTCACGAGACAGGGGATCGGGCGAGCAGTACTTC
abundance: few; v_gene: TRBV6-2/TRBV6-3; d_gene: NA; j_gene: TRBJ1-2; CDR3aa: CASSTRRGLGYTF; CDR3nt: TGTGCCAGCAGTACCCGACGGGGTCTGGGCTACACCTTC
abundance: few; v_gene: TRBV20-1; d_gene: NA; j_gene: TRBJ2-6; CDR3aa: CSARPPRGDSSGANVLTF; CDR3nt: TGCAGTGCTAGACCTCCTCGGGGGGACAGCTCTGGGGCCAACGTCCTGACTTTC